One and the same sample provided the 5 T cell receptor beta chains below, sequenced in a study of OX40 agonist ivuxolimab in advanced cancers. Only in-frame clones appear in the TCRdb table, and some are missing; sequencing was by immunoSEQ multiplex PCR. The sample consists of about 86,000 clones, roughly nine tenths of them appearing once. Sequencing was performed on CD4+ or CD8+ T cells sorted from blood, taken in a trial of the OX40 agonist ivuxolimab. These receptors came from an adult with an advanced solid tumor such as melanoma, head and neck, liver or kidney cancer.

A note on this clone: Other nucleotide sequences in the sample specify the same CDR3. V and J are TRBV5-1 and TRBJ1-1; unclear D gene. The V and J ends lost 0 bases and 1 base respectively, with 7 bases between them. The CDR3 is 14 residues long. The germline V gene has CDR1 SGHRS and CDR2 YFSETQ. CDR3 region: CASSLGQSNTEAFF. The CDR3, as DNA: TGCGCCAGCAGCTTGGGACAATCGAACACTGAAGCTTTCTTT.

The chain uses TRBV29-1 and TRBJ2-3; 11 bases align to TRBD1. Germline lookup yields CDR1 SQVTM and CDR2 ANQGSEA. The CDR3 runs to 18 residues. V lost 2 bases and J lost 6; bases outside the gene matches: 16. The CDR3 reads CSVEIRRDRGRGRDTQYF. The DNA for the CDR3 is TGCAGCGTTGAAATCCGCCGGGACAGGGGGAGGGGTAGGGATACGCAGTATTTT.

CDR3 bases: TGTGCCAGCAGCTTAGGGACAGGGTACACAGATACGCAGTATTTT. As protein: CASSLGTGYTDTQYF. The rearrangement links TRBV7-2 to TRBJ2-3; 8 bases are shared with TRBD1. V trimming: 1 base; J trimming: 2 bases; junction bases outside the gene matches: 2. The germline CDR1 and CDR2 sequences are SGHTA and FQGNSA. The CDR3 spans 15 residues.

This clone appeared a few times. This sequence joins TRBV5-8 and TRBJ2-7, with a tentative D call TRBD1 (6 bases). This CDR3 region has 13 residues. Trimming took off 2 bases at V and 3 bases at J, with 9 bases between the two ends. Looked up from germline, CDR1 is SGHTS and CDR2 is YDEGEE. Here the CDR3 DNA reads TGTGCCAGCAGCTTTCCAGGGGTCTACGAGCAGTACTTC. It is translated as CASSFPGVYEQYF.

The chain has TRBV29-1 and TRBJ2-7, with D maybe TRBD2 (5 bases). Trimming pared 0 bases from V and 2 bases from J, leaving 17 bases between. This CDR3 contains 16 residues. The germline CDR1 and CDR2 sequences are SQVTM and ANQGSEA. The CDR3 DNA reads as TGCAGCGTTGAAGAGTTAGGCAGGAGGCCGCCCTACGAGCAGTACTTC. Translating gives CSVEELGRRPPYEQYF.